Following are 32 T cell receptor beta chains from one sample sequenced in a study of cytomegalovirus exposure and HLA in healthy donors. The primer mix had 60 Vbeta and 13 Jbeta primers. TCRdb's copy holds only in-frame clones and misses some; the assay was immunoSEQ multiplex PCR. This table has some 160,000 clones, roughly 80% appearing once. The sequenced sample was PBMCs. All receptors derive from a male donor in good health and CMV-seronegative.

This rearrangement joins TRBV9 to TRBJ2-1; D perhaps matches TRBD1 (6 bases). The length of the CDR3 is 14 residues. V lost 4 bases to trimming and J lost 5 bases, with 13 bases between them. CDR1 is SGDLS, CDR2 YYNGEE, per germline. DNA of the CDR3: TGTGCCAGCAGCAGGAGAGGGGGAAACAATGAGCAGTTCTTC. Its translation is CASSRRGGNNEQFF.

This clone was seen a few times. The rearrangement uses TRBV19 and TRBJ2-1, with a weak D call TRBD1 (6 bases). Trimming cost V 0 bases and J 4 bases, with 19 bases left between them. Germline CDR1 LNHDA, CDR2 SQIVND (reference sequence). The length of the CDR3 is 18 residues. The CDR3 region has the DNA TGTGCCAGTAGTATAGATGGGGGCTGGGCCCCCGATTACAATGAGCAGTTCTTC. Residues: CASSIDGGWAPDYNEQFF.

V usage is TRBV5-4 and J usage is TRBJ2-2; TRBD1 agrees at 8 bases. The V gene's germline CDR1 is SGHNT and CDR2 YYREEE (reference sequence). The V segment lost 4 bases and the J segment 6 bases; nucleotides outside the gene matches: 11. This CDR3 comprises 16 residues. The CDR3 spells CASSPPGQAFPGELFF. DNA of the CDR3: TGTGCCAGCAGCCCGCCGGGACAGGCATTCCCCGGGGAGCTGTTTTTT.

This clone was found once. The rearrangement joins TRBV6-1 to TRBJ2-6, with 8 bases lining up with TRBD1. After removal of 10 bases from V and 1 base from J, the junction contained 6 bases not matched to a gene. In germline, CDR1 is MNHNS, CDR2 SASEGT. The CDR3 totals 15 residues. The CDR3 region has the DNA TGTGCCACAACAGGGGGAGAGTCTGGGGCCAACGTCCTGACTTTC. Translation: CATTGGESGANVLTF.

The chain recombines TRBV19 with TRBJ1-6, with 7 nucleotides matching TRBD1. There are 14 residues in the CDR3. Germline V gene data show CDR1 as LNHDA and CDR2 as SQIVND (reference sequence). The V gene end was trimmed by 7 bases and the J gene end by 9 bases; junction bases not matched to a gene: 9. CDR3 amino acids: CASTEQGVGSPLHF. Written as DNA, the CDR3 is TGTGCCAGTACCGAGCAGGGGGTCGGTTCACCCCTCCACTTT.

V and J are TRBV6-5 and TRBJ2-3, with TRBD2 matching 10 bases. The CDR3 is 15 amino acids. Germline assignment: CDR1 MNHEY and CDR2 SVGAGI. The V segment lost 2 bases and the J segment 6 bases; nucleotides outside the gene matches: 5. CDR3 coding DNA: TGTGCCAGCAGTTACGTAGCGGGGGGTGGTGATACGCAGTATTTT. As protein: CASSYVAGGGDTQYF.

Regarding this clone: The germline gene is not matched at one end of the junction; a read error may be the cause. This chain links TRBV10-2 with TRBJ2-7; the match to TRBD1 covers 10 bases. This CDR3 comprises 12 residues. Germline V gene sequence: CDR1 WSHSY, CDR2 SAAADI. CDR3 sequence (DNA): TGCGCCAGCAGTGGATCGGGACAGGGGCTCTCCTTC. This translates into CASSGSGQGLSF.

This chain links TRBV19 with TRBJ1-5; TRBD1 agrees at 7 bases. Unmatched junction bases numbered 10, after V lost 7 bases and J lost 7 bases. The CDR3 is 14 amino acids. Looked up from germline, CDR1 is LNHDA and CDR2 is SQIVND (reference sequence). The CDR3 loop is CASNDRDGWQPQHF. DNA of the CDR3: TGTGCCAGTAACGACAGGGATGGTTGGCAGCCCCAGCATTTT.

A few counts support this clone. This chain links TRBV5-1 with TRBJ2-7, with 11 bases that match TRBD1. The CDR3 runs 15 residues. J lost 3 bases, V lost 4 bases, and 6 bases had no gene match. Looked up from germline, CDR1 is SGHRS and CDR2 is YFSETQ. DNA of the CDR3: TGCGCCAGCAGCCCCGGACAGGGGGCAGGCTACGAGCAGTACTTC. It codes for CASSPGQGAGYEQYF.

The rearrangement joins TRBV11-2 to TRBJ2-5; 9 bases are shared with TRBD1. TRBJ2-7 matches the DNA end more closely, so the J call is doubtful. This CDR3 contains 14 residues. Looked up from germline, CDR1 is SGHAT and CDR2 is FQNNGV. For the CDR3, the DNA is TGTGCCAGCAGCCTTGACAGGGGGGCCGCCGAGCAGTACTTC. This gives the protein CASSLDRGAAEQYF.

J is TRBJ2-7 and V is TRBV5-1, with D hard to call. This CDR3 spans 12 amino acids. V was pared by 0 bases and J by 3 bases, with 4 bases between. Germline CDR1 SGHRS, CDR2 YFSETQ. The CDR3 region is CASSLDNYEQYF. The CDR3 region has the DNA TGCGCCAGCAGCTTGGACAACTACGAGCAGTACTTC. The variable domain in full, completed from reference TRBV5-1 and TRBJ2-7, reads KAGVTQTPRYLIKTRGQQVTLSCSPISGHRSVSWYQQTPGQGLQFLFEYFSETQRNKGNFPGRFSGRQFSNSRSEMNVSTLELGDSALYLCASSLDNYEQYFGPGTRLTVT.

This chain's CDR3 is CASSLGQTGELFF. CDR3 DNA sequence: TGCGCCAGCAGCCTTGGACAGACCGGGGAGCTGTTTTTT. The J gene is TRBJ2-2, the V gene TRBV5-1, with D possibly being TRBD1 (6 bases). The ends were cut back, 4 bases at V and 5 bases at J, with 9 bases in the middle. Per the germline V gene, CDR1 is SGHRS and CDR2 is YFSETQ. The CDR3 has 13 residues.

This sequence joins TRBV19 and TRBJ2-1; 8 bases are shared with TRBD1. With 3 bases clipped from V and 2 bases from J, the junction kept 6 bases outside the gene matches. CDR1 is LNHDA and CDR2 is SQIVND in the germline V gene (reference sequence). CDR3 length: 16 residues. The CDR3 nucleotides read TGTGCCAGTAGTATCCGGGACAGGACCACCTACAATGAGCAGTTCTTC. Translated, it gives CASSIRDRTTYNEQFF.

The genes are TRBV6-1 and TRBJ1-5; unclear D gene. Per the germline V gene, CDR1 is MNHNS and CDR2 is SASEGT. The CDR3 runs to 15 residues. V was pared by 5 bases and J by 0 bases, with 11 bases between. CDR3 protein: CASSPLGNSNQPQHF. CDR3 coding DNA: TGTGCCAGCAGTCCCCTCGGTAATAGCAATCAGCCCCAGCATTTT.

J is TRBJ2-5 and V is TRBV4-2, with TRBD1 matching 11 bases. J gave up 5 bases and V 2 bases, and 4 bases lay outside the gene matches. Germline lookup yields CDR1 LGHNA and CDR2 YNFKEQ. This CDR3 is 15 amino acids long. The CDR3 coding sequence is TGTGCCAGCAGCCAACAGGACAGGGGGCTTGAGACCCAGTACTTC. This encodes CASSQQDRGLETQYF.

The gene calls are TRBV4-1 and TRBJ2-1, with a possible D match to TRBD1 (6 bases). The V gene lost 0 bases and the J gene lost 8 bases, with 20 bases spanning the gap. The CDR3 is 17 residues long. Germline V gene lookup returns CDR1 MGHRA and CDR2 YSYEKL. The CDR3 sequence: CASSQDLLPKGQYEQFF. The CDR3 DNA is TGCGCCAGCAGCCAAGATCTACTCCCAAAAGGACAGTATGAGCAGTTCTTC.

The sample holds one count of this clone. V is TRBV5-1 and J is TRBJ1-6; D is perhaps TRBD1 (5 bases). The V gene's germline CDR1 is SGHRS and CDR2 YFSETQ. The V gene lost 4 bases and the J gene lost 4 bases, with 12 bases spanning the gap. CDR3 size: 15 residues. The CDR3 reads CASSIDSLYNSPLHF. The CDR3 region has the DNA TGCGCCAGCAGCATCGACAGTCTTTATAATTCACCCCTCCACTTT.

CDR3 in DNA: TGCGCCAGCAGCGCCGGACAGGCTCTGGATCAGCCCCAGCATTTT. Encoded protein: CASSAGQALDQPQHF. The J gene is TRBJ1-5, the V gene TRBV5-1, with 7 bases fitting TRBD1. The J segment lost 5 bases and the V segment lost 4 bases, leaving 9 bases of the junction unmatched. This CDR3 is 15 amino acids long. The V gene's germline CDR1 is SGHRS and CDR2 YFSETQ.

V usage is TRBV10-2 and J usage is TRBJ1-3; D is possibly TRBD1 (5 bases). V lost 5 bases and J lost 0, with 14 bases in between. The CDR3 covers 16 residues. Per germline, CDR1 WSHSY and CDR2 SAAADI. The CDR3 protein is CASSLLGQSSGNTIYF. Written as DNA, the CDR3 is TGCGCCAGCAGTCTACTGGGGCAGAGCTCTGGAAACACCATATATTTT.

V is TRBV4-1 and J is TRBJ1-2, with 7 bases lining up with TRBD1. Unmatched junction bases numbered 9, after V lost 2 bases and J lost 3 bases. CDR3 length: 16 amino acids. Germline values: CDR1 MGHRA, CDR2 YSYEKL. This chain's CDR3 is CASSQFPGQSYYGYTF. The CDR3, as DNA: TGCGCCAGCAGCCAATTCCCGGGACAGTCCTACTATGGCTACACCTTC.

This clone was counted a few times. The J gene is TRBJ2-1, the V gene TRBV4-1; TRBD2 is a possible D gene (6 bases). The CDR3 extends over 12 amino acids. Trimming removed 6 bases at V and 5 bases at J, with 8 bases between. From germline, CDR1 is MGHRA and CDR2 YSYEKL. This chain's CDR3 is CASSWGDNEQFF. The CDR3 nucleotides are TGCGCCAGCAGTTGGGGGGACAATGAGCAGTTCTTC.

This clone came up once. The chain uses TRBV27 and TRBJ1-2, with TRBD1 as a possible D gene (5 bases). This CDR3 region has 14 residues. The germline gives CDR1 MNHEY, CDR2 SMNVEV (reference sequence). V was clipped by 2 bases and J by 2 bases, with 9 bases between them. The CDR3 DNA is TGTGCCAGCAGTTTAGCTTCAGGGAACTATGGCTACACCTTC. Encoded protein: CASSLASGNYGYTF.

V is TRBV7-8 and J is TRBJ2-5; TRBD2 is a possible D gene (5 bases). Germline V CDR1 and CDR2: SGHVS, FQNEAQ. V was cut by 2 bases and J by 5 bases, with 12 bases left in between. The CDR3 is made up of 14 amino acids. CDR3 DNA: TGTGCCAGCAGCTTAATTACCGGGGTGGAGACCCAGTACTTC. Residues: CASSLITGVETQYF.

The chain uses TRBV10-2 and TRBJ1-2; TRBD1 might be the D (5 bases). Germline V gives CDR1 WSHSY, CDR2 SAAADI. This CDR3 is built from 13 residues. Between the trimmed V and J ends, which lost 3 bases and 8 bases, there was a span of 13 bases. CDR3 residues: CASSEETVGGYTF. The DNA of the CDR3 is TGCGCCAGCAGTGAAGAGACAGTAGGCGGCTACACCTTC.

The gene calls are TRBV5-4 and TRBJ1-2; possible D gene TRBD1, 6 bases. Germline V gene sequence: CDR1 SGHNT, CDR2 YYREEE (reference sequence). This CDR3 spans 14 amino acids. The V gene lost 5 bases and the J gene lost 7 bases, with 18 bases spanning the gap. CDR3 DNA sequence: TGTGCCAGCAGTTTTACAGGGTTAAAGTTTGGCTACACCTTC. Protein sequence: CASSFTGLKFGYTF.

V gene TRBV5-1 combines with J gene TRBJ2-5, with D possibly being TRBD1 (6 bases). TRBJ2-7 matches the DNA end more closely, so the J call is doubtful. This CDR3 is built from 16 residues. Germline V gene sequence: CDR1 SGHRS, CDR2 YFSETQ. Here the CDR3 DNA reads TGCGCCAGCAGCTTGGCCGGACAGACGGTCATCTACGAGCAGTACTTC. It specifies CASSLAGQTVIYEQYF.

The chain links TRBV5-1 to TRBJ2-5; 9 nucleotides match TRBD2. The J call could be wrong; TRBJ2-7 is a better fit for the DNA end. The CDR3 runs to 14 residues. CDR1 SGHRS and CDR2 YFSETQ come from the germline V gene. CDR3 DNA sequence: TGCGCCAGCAGTGGGCGGGGGGGAACCTACGAGCAGTACTTC. Its protein is CASSGRGGTYEQYF.

The chain employs TRBV7-2 and TRBJ2-5; 8 nucleotides line up with TRBD2. Germline CDR1 and CDR2: SGHTA and FQGNSA. The CDR3 is 16 residues long. The V gene end was trimmed by 1 base and the J gene end by 5 bases; junction bases not matched to a gene: 9. The CDR3 sequence: CASSLDLPGGRETQYF. DNA for the CDR3: TGTGCCAGCAGCTTAGATCTGCCGGGGGGGCGGGAGACCCAGTACTTC.

The count of this clone is one. The chain couples TRBV6-5 to TRBJ1-1; D gene unclear. There are 16 residues in the CDR3. V was clipped by 0 bases and J by 0 bases, with 11 bases between them. Germline lookup yields CDR1 MNHEY and CDR2 SVGAGI. The CDR3 nucleotides are TGTGCCAGCAGTTACTCGGGAGTACACATGAACACTGAAGCTTTCTTT. This codes for CASSYSGVHMNTEAFF.

The chain has TRBV7-2 and TRBJ2-3; D ambiguous. The CDR3 sequence is 15 residues long. V gave up 2 bases and J gave up 0 bases, with 9 bases separating them. The germline V gene encodes CDR1 SGHTA and CDR2 FQGNSA. The DNA of the CDR3 is TGTGCCAGCAGCTTAATAGCCGACAGCACAGATACGCAGTATTTT. Its protein product is CASSLIADSTDTQYF.

The gene calls are TRBV9 and TRBJ1-1; 12 bases are a match to TRBD1. CDR3 length equals 19 residues. J was trimmed by 5 bases and V by 1 base; bases with no gene match: 15. The V gene's germline CDR1 is SGDLS and CDR2 YYNGEE. This CDR3 is CASSVSTPGTGGLGTEAFF. DNA of the CDR3: TGTGCCAGCAGCGTATCGACTCCCGGGACAGGGGGCTTGGGGACTGAAGCTTTCTTT.

J is TRBJ1-1 and V is TRBV2, with a tentative D call TRBD1 (6 bases). The CDR3 covers 13 residues. Trimming cost V 5 bases and J 1 base, with 8 bases left between them. CDR1 SNHLY and CDR2 FYNNEI come from the germline V gene. CDR3 in DNA: TGTGCCAGCAGTTCGGACAGGAACACTGAAGCTTTCTTT. Its translation is CASSSDRNTEAFF.